This TCR beta chain stems from a study of blood T cells in healthy people across ages. Study context: The capture of about one barcoded beta molecule per two T cells was achieved by template switching.

The CDR3 consists of 13 residues. The germline V gene encodes CDR1 MNHEY and CDR2 SVGAGI. V lost 5 bases to trimming and J lost 3 bases, with 11 bases between them. Then a second PCR, running roughly 6 to 11 cycles, was carried out with a sample-barcoded 5' primer and a J-beta primer mix. Researchers report that a template-switch adaptor with 12 random nucleotides tagged each cDNA molecule. MiXCR was run by TCRdb on the 5' RACE reads, yielding one entry per CDR3 protein. The sample holds 600,000 to 900,000 distinct CDR3 sequences, roughly 25% seen once. Points on this clonotype: Its antigen is as yet unknown.

Whole-study results and caveats: The long-lived group displayed more naive CD4+ cells, plus higher diversity, than the aged donors did.

These data also featured in a second study, about T cells of mothers and their children. Turning to that study: A few healthy Caucasian mothers, along with their six children, served as the donors.

The clonotype comes from a boy younger than 18 in good health. Sequenced material: blood. This sequence joins TRBV6-5 and TRBJ2-7, with D maybe TRBD1 (5 bases). Here the CDR3 reads CASSKGQLYEQYF. In DNA form, the CDR3 reads TGTGCCAGCAGTAAGGGGCAGCTCTACGAGCAGTACTTC.